Below, 2 T cell receptor beta chains from the same sample are listed, as sequenced in a study of CD8 T cells in Susac syndrome. When the RNA was reverse transcribed, random hexamers were used with an input of roughly 0.45 to 1 ug. Via MiXCR, TCRdb re-called the immunoSEQ multiplex PCR reads, giving one row per CDR3 protein. The sample contains about 430,000 distinct CDR3 sequences, 75% to 90% of which appear only once. Sequenced material: CD8+ T cells from PBMCs. These TCRs come from a human donor with multiple sclerosis.

The CDR3 is CASSYSNYGELFF. The CDR3 DNA reads as TGTGCCAGCAGTTACTCGAATTACGGGGAGCTGTTTTTT. The chain joins TRBV6-6 to TRBJ2-2; D gene ambiguous. Between the trimmed V and J ends, which lost 0 bases and 7 bases, there was a span of 6 bases. Germline CDR1 reads MNHNY; CDR2 reads SVGAGI (reference sequence). This CDR3 region has 13 residues.

This clonotype was found once. This chain links TRBV11-2 with TRBJ1-6; the D is unclear. Germline-derived CDR1 and CDR2 are SGHAT and FQNNGV. This CDR3 comprises 18 residues. Trimming took off 5 bases at V and 0 bases at J, with 17 bases between the two ends. The CDR3 sequence: CASSIWTVASSYNSPLHF. The CDR3 DNA is TGTGCCAGCAGCATTTGGACTGTAGCTAGCTCCTATAATTCACCCCTCCACTTT.